The 23 T cell receptor beta chains reported below all come from one sample, sequenced in a study of shared clonotypes between healthy human individuals. Assay: immunoSEQ multiplex PCR; the TCRdb copy retains only in-frame clones and omits some. The sample contains some 1,600,000 clones, 98% of which appear only once. Sequencing was performed on naive CD4+ T cells sorted from blood. This sample's subset: CD45RA+ positively selected. Receptors were obtained from a man aged 25-45 years in good health.

This clone was recorded only once. The chain couples TRBV15 to TRBJ1-5; D perhaps matches TRBD1 (5 bases). Germline V gives CDR1 LNHNV, CDR2 YYDKDF (reference sequence). The V gene lost 3 bases and the J gene lost 9 bases, with 15 bases spanning the gap. This CDR3 is 14 amino acids long. CDR3 nucleotides: TGTGCCACCAGCAGCGGGGACCCCGGGAGGCCCCAGCATTTT. It yields the protein CATSSGDPGRPQHF.

This chain joins TRBV18 and TRBJ2-3, with D possibly TRBD2 on 6 matching bases. The germline V gene has CDR1 KGHSH and CDR2 LQKENI. This CDR3 spans 14 amino acids. The V and J ends lost 4 bases and 4 bases respectively, with 12 bases between them. CDR3 residues: CASSLTGVSDTQYF. The DNA of the CDR3 is TGTGCCAGCTCACTAACGGGAGTCTCAGATACGCAGTATTTT.

This clone came up once. This chain joins TRBV2 and TRBJ2-5; 12 nucleotides align to TRBD1. The CDR3 totals 18 residues. Trimming took 8 bases from V and 0 from J; bases not matched to a gene: 13. CDR1 is SNHLY and CDR2 is FYNNEI in the germline V gene. CDR3 sequence: CASGVYFWDRGHQETQYF. CDR3 in DNA: TGTGCCAGCGGGGTCTACTTTTGGGACAGGGGGCACCAAGAGACCCAGTACTTC.

Written as DNA, the CDR3 is TGCGCCAGCAGTGAGGCCCCGGGGGACAGGGTTGGATCAGATACGCAGTATTTT. This encodes CASSEAPGDRVGSDTQYF. The chain recombines TRBV10-1 with TRBJ2-3; 9 bases match TRBD1. From germline, CDR1 is WNHNN and CDR2 SYGVQD (reference sequence). The CDR3 runs to 18 residues. The V and J ends lost 2 bases and 4 bases, in that order; junction bases with no gene match: 13.

Comment on this clone: This CDR3 is also generated by other DNA sequences in the sample. The V and J genes are TRBV28 and TRBJ1-4; D gene uncertain. The germline V gene has CDR1 MDHEN and CDR2 SYDVKM. The ends were cut back, 2 bases at V and 10 bases at J, with 5 bases in the middle. The CDR3 has 11 residues. CDR3 sequence reads: CASSLTGKLFF. The DNA of the CDR3 is TGTGCCAGCAGTTTAACTGGAAAACTGTTTTTT.

The chain has TRBV9 and TRBJ2-1; maybe TRBD2 (5 bases). Germline V lookup: CDR1 SGDLS, CDR2 YYNGEE. V lost 4 bases, J lost 5 bases, and 22 bases lay in between. The CDR3 has 17 residues. CDR3 in amino acids: CASSPSPVARLHNEQFF. In DNA form, the CDR3 reads TGTGCCAGCAGCCCGTCCCCTGTAGCGAGACTGCACAATGAGCAGTTCTTC. Variable domain in full (rest from reference TRBV9 and TRBJ2-1): DSGVTQTPKHLITATGQRVTLRCSPRSGDLSVYWYQQSLDQGLQFLIQYYNGEERAKGNILERFSAQQFPDLHSELNLSSLELGDSALYFCASSPSPVARLHNEQFFGPGTRLTVL.

The chain joins TRBV11-3 to TRBJ2-2; no clear D gene. Between the trimmed V and J ends, which lost 5 bases and 6 bases, there was a span of 7 bases. The CDR3 extends over 12 amino acids. Germline CDR1 SGHNT, CDR2 YENEEA. The CDR3 here is CASSPRAGELFF. In nucleotides, the CDR3 is TGTGCCAGCAGCCCCCGAGCCGGGGAGCTGTTTTTT.

V gene TRBV25-1 combines with J gene TRBJ2-3; D is perhaps TRBD2 (6 bases). Germline CDR1 reads MGHDK; CDR2 reads SYGVNS. The CDR3 sequence is 14 residues long. Trimming removed 6 bases at V and 0 bases at J, with 10 bases between. The CDR3 DNA reads as TGTGCCAGCAGCCCTGGGGGGAGCACAGATACGCAGTATTTT. This gives the protein CASSPGGSTDTQYF.

V is TRBV18 and J is TRBJ2-3; D is undetermined. V was trimmed by 1 base and J by 2 bases, leaving 16 bases between them. This CDR3 spans 17 amino acids. Germline CDR1 is KGHSH and CDR2 is LQKENI. The CDR3 is CASSPQPPQRNTDTQYF. CDR3 coding DNA: TGTGCCAGCTCACCACAGCCACCCCAAAGGAACACAGATACGCAGTATTTT.

This clone came up once. The V gene is TRBV15, the J gene TRBJ2-3; maybe TRBD2 (5 bases). V dropped 1 base and J dropped 4 bases, with 18 bases sitting between them. The CDR3 sequence is 17 residues long. CDR1 and CDR2 from the germline V gene are LNHNV and YYDKDF (reference sequence). CDR3 sequence: CATSRARVGVTADTQYF. The CDR3 coding sequence is TGTGCCACCAGCAGAGCTCGGGTGGGAGTAACCGCAGATACGCAGTATTTT.

The genes are TRBV18 and TRBJ2-2, with D hard to call. Deletions cut 3 bases from V and 5 bases from J, with 7 bases between. Germline CDR1 reads KGHSH; CDR2 reads LQKENI. This CDR3 region has 13 residues. In DNA, the CDR3 is TGTGCCAGCTCACCCAGCTATACCGGGGAGCTGTTTTTT. Its translation is CASSPSYTGELFF.

The rearrangement uses TRBV5-4 and TRBJ1-5; TRBD1 might be the D (6 bases). Trimming took off 9 bases at V and 3 bases at J, with 22 bases between the two ends. Germline loops: CDR1 SGHNT, CDR2 YYREEE (reference sequence). This CDR3 has 16 residues. The CDR3 sequence: CATKGGAGIPNQPQHF. CDR3 DNA sequence: TGTGCCACCAAGGGGGGAGCGGGGATCCCCAATCAGCCCCAGCATTTT.

This clone was detected only once. The sample has other DNA sequences that encode this CDR3 too. The chain carries TRBV18 and TRBJ2-5, with D perhaps matching TRBD2 (5 bases). Germline V CDR1 and CDR2: KGHSH, LQKENI. The CDR3 extends over 11 amino acids. V was cut by 2 bases and J by 10 bases, with 8 bases left in between. The CDR3 DNA sequence: TGTGCCAGCTCACCATCTGGGAGCCAGTACTTC. Translating gives CASSPSGSQYF.

About this clone itself: Other DNA sequences within the sample encode an identical CDR3. This rearrangement joins TRBV28 to TRBJ2-7; maybe TRBD1 (6 bases). Germline CDR1 and CDR2: MDHEN and SYDVKM. Trimming removed 6 bases from V and 3 bases from J, with 15 bases in between. The CDR3 extends over 14 amino acids. CDR3 residues: CASRPPGQLYEQYF. The CDR3 DNA reads as TGTGCCAGCAGACCCCCGGGACAACTCTACGAGCAGTACTTC.

V gene TRBV9 combines with J gene TRBJ2-1; tentative D call: TRBD2 (6 bases). Trimming shortened V by 4 bases and J by 4 bases, and 18 bases separated the two germline ends. This CDR3 has 16 amino acids. Germline CDR1 and CDR2: SGDLS and YYNGEE. DNA for the CDR3: TGTGCCAGCAGCCCTCGGGGTAGCGGAGTTTACAATGAGCAGTTCTTC. Residues: CASSPRGSGVYNEQFF.

The chain recombines TRBV7-8 with TRBJ2-3; TRBD2 agrees at 11 bases. V shed 5 bases and J 4 bases; nucleotides not matched to a gene: 8. Germline V gene lookup returns CDR1 SGHVS and CDR2 FQNEAQ. The CDR3 spans 16 residues. This CDR3 is CASSPRTSGFPDTQYF. The CDR3 DNA is TGTGCCAGCAGCCCACGGACTAGCGGGTTCCCAGATACGCAGTATTTT.

This clone was counted only a few times. The rearrangement links TRBV9 to TRBJ1-5, with D unresolved. V lost 8 bases to trimming and J lost 4 bases, with 16 bases between them. The V gene's germline CDR1 is SGDLS and CDR2 YYNGEE. This CDR3 comprises 14 residues. The CDR3 loop is CARPREGGNQPQHF. Here the CDR3 DNA reads TGTGCCAGACCCAGAGAGGGTGGGAATCAGCCCCAGCATTTT.

V is TRBV5-4 and J is TRBJ1-2; 9 nucleotides agree with TRBD1. This CDR3 comprises 14 residues. Losses at the gene ends were 4 bases for V and 8 bases for J; bases not matched to a gene: 9. Germline CDR1 SGHNT, CDR2 YYREEE (reference sequence). CDR3 amino acids: CASSERTGAQGYTF. The CDR3 DNA is TGTGCCAGCAGCGAACGGACAGGGGCGCAGGGCTACACCTTC. The full variable domain, completed using reference TRBV5-4 and TRBJ1-2, is ETGVTQSPTHLIKTRGQQVTLRCSSQSGHNTVSWYQQALGQGPQFIFQYYREEENGRGNFPPRFSGLQFPNYSSELNVNALELDDSALYLCASSERTGAQGYTFGSGTRLTVV.

The chain is built from TRBV5-6 and TRBJ2-3; 8 bases line up with TRBD1. The CDR3 runs 18 residues. The germline gives CDR1 SGHDT, CDR2 YYEEEE. Trimming cost V 4 bases and J 4 bases; bases outside gene matches: 17. CDR3 in DNA: TGTGCCAGCAGCCTCCCGAGGCAGGGGGCTATTTACGCAGATACGCAGTATTTT. Translating it yields CASSLPRQGAIYADTQYF.

Details on this clone: Other DNA sequences in the sample encode the same CDR3. This chain uses TRBV28 with TRBJ1-3; D not resolved. Germline lookup yields CDR1 MDHEN and CDR2 SYDVKM. The CDR3 runs 14 residues. V dropped 1 base and J dropped 2 bases, with 6 bases sitting between them. In DNA, the CDR3 is TGTGCCAGCAGTTTATTAGGTGCTGGAAACACCATATATTTT. Amino acids: CASSLLGAGNTIYF.

This chain uses TRBV5-4 with TRBJ2-2; D not resolved. V lost 1 base to trimming and J lost 1 base, with 5 bases between them. Germline values: CDR1 SGHNT, CDR2 YYREEE (reference sequence). The CDR3 runs to 14 residues. CDR3 amino acids: CASSLLENTGELFF. Written as DNA, the CDR3 is TGTGCCAGCAGCTTGTTGGAGAACACCGGGGAGCTGTTTTTT.

This clone was observed a single time. The chain links TRBV7-3 to TRBJ2-3; D is undetermined. The germline CDR1 and CDR2 sequences are SGHTA and FQGTGA. Trimming removed 4 bases at V and 5 bases at J, with 10 bases between. The CDR3 runs 13 residues. CDR3 amino acids: CASSSLWGDTQYF. CDR3 coding DNA: TGTGCCAGCAGCTCCCTCTGGGGAGATACGCAGTATTTT.

The chain is built from TRBV6-5 and TRBJ2-3; D is unresolved. CDR1 is MNHEY and CDR2 is SVGAGI in the germline V gene. The CDR3 extends over 15 amino acids. The V end was cut by 3 bases, the J end by 1 base, with 11 bases between. CDR3 nucleotides: TGTGCCAGCAGTTATCGACGGGTAGGCACAGATACGCAGTATTTT. Its translation: CASSYRRVGTDTQYF.